A single sample is the source of the 24 T cell receptor beta chains below, sequenced in a study of cytotoxic CD8 clonotypes in ibrutinib-treated CLL. Clones were sequenced by immunoSEQ multiplex PCR, and TCRdb holds only the in-frame ones, with some missing. The sample lists about 130,000 clones, 79% occurring once. This specimen was PBMCs, taken after 12 months of ibrutinib treatment. Every receptor here comes from a human donor with chronic lymphocytic leukemia.

V is TRBV5-8 and J is TRBJ1-4; D gene uncertain. The germline CDR1 and CDR2 sequences are SGHTS and YDEGEE. Trimming cost V 0 bases and J 2 bases, with 5 bases left between them. The CDR3 has 14 amino acids. The CDR3 loop reads CASSLVDTNEKLFF. The CDR3 region has the DNA TGTGCCAGCAGCTTGGTTGACACTAATGAAAAACTGTTTTTT. Based on the CDR3 plus reference TRBV5-8 and TRBJ1-4, the full variable domain is EAGVTQSPTHLIKTRGQQATLRCSPISGHTSVYWYQQALGLGLQFLLWYDEGEERNRGNFPPRFSGRQFPNYSSELNVNALELEDSALYLCASSLVDTNEKLFFGSGTQLSVL.

This chain uses TRBV7-2 with TRBJ2-3; D gene uncertain. Deletions cut 2 bases from V and 6 bases from J, with 12 bases between. CDR1 SGHTA and CDR2 FQGNSA come from the germline V gene. This CDR3 has 14 residues. CDR3 bases: TGTGCCAGCAGCTTAAGGCCAGCCACGGATACGCAGTATTTT. Translating gives CASSLRPATDTQYF.

This clone was counted only a few times. V gene TRBV14 combines with J gene TRBJ2-1; 7 bases are shared with TRBD2. The ends lost 0 bases at V and 9 bases at J; junction bases unmatched: 8. The CDR3 has 15 residues. CDR1 SGHDN and CDR2 FVKESK come from the germline V gene. CDR3 DNA: TGTGCCAGCAGCCAAGAGGCTAGCGGACGGAGTGAGCAGTTCTTC. Translation: CASSQEASGRSEQFF.

This clone has just one count. The chain combines TRBV4-1 with TRBJ2-1; 8 positions agree with TRBD1. Germline-derived CDR1 and CDR2 are MGHRA and YSYEKL. The CDR3 extends over 14 amino acids. The V segment lost 7 bases and the J segment 0 bases; nucleotides outside the gene matches: 2. CDR3 nucleotide sequence: TGCGCCAGCAAGGACAGGGACTCCTACAATGAGCAGTTCTTC. This codes for CASKDRDSYNEQFF.

This clone was picked up one time. This chain links TRBV7-2 with TRBJ1-1, with a possible D match to TRBD1 (6 bases). From germline, CDR1 is SGHTA and CDR2 FQGNSA. The CDR3 runs to 14 residues. V shed 6 bases and J shed 1 base, with 12 bases lying between them. The CDR3 coding sequence is TGTGCCAGCAGTTTTGACAGGTGGAACACTGAAGCTTTCTTT. Its protein is CASSFDRWNTEAFF.

The genes are TRBV9 and TRBJ1-3; D remains unclear. CDR1 is SGDLS, CDR2 YYNGEE, per germline. This CDR3 is built from 16 residues. V lost 0 bases to trimming and J lost 0 bases, with 10 bases between them. CDR3 in DNA: TGTGCCAGCAGCGTAGCCGGTACGGACTCTGGAAACACCATATATTTT. Translation: CASSVAGTDSGNTIYF.

The CDR3 protein is CASSSEWRSYEQYF. The CDR3 DNA reads TGTGCCAGCAGCTCGGAGTGGAGATCCTACGAGCAGTACTTC. The rearrangement joins TRBV5-6 to TRBJ2-7; D is uncertain. Germline-derived CDR1 and CDR2 are SGHDT and YYEEEE. CDR3 length: 14 residues. Trimming left V 3 bases short and J 1 base short, with 11 bases between.

This chain links TRBV27 with TRBJ2-5; tentatively, D is TRBD2 (6 bases). The CDR3 is 15 residues long. Germline CDR1 and CDR2: MNHEY and SMNVEV (reference sequence). The germline V and J ends were trimmed by 4 bases and 5 bases, with 17 bases remaining between them. In DNA, the CDR3 is TGTGCCAGCAGTTCCGGGAGTTCTAGATGGGAGACCCAGTACTTC. Translated: CASSSGSSRWETQYF.

The chain couples TRBV5-1 to TRBJ1-1; TRBD1 might be the D (6 bases). V dropped 4 bases and J dropped 7 bases, with 20 bases sitting between them. CDR3 length: 15 amino acids. Germline V gene lookup returns CDR1 SGHRS and CDR2 YFSETQ. The CDR3 bases are TGCGCCAGCAGCGCCGGCAGGGGTATCAGTGTTGAAGCTTTCTTT. As protein: CASSAGRGISVEAFF.

This chain uses TRBV9 with TRBJ2-1; 12 bases map to TRBD2. The CDR3 is 15 amino acids. The germline V gene encodes CDR1 SGDLS and CDR2 YYNGEE. The V gene end was trimmed by 4 bases and the J gene end by 8 bases; junction bases not matched to a gene: 7. The CDR3, as DNA: TGTGCCAGCAGCCAGCGACTAGCGGGAGCCTATGAGCAGTTCTTC. Protein product: CASSQRLAGAYEQFF. The whole variable domain, filled in from reference TRBV9 and TRBJ2-1, reads DSGVTQTPKHLITATGQRVTLRCSPRSGDLSVYWYQQSLDQGLQFLIQYYNGEERAKGNILERFSAQQFPDLHSELNLSSLELGDSALYFCASSQRLAGAYEQFFGPGTRLTVL.

The V gene is TRBV4-2, the J gene TRBJ1-1; D not resolved. Germline CDR1 reads LGHNA; CDR2 reads YNFKEQ. CDR3 length: 13 amino acids. The V gene lost 4 bases and the J gene lost 1 base, with 7 bases spanning the gap. CDR3 bases: TGTGCCAGCAGCCGGATCCCGAACACTGAAGCTTTCTTT. This translates into CASSRIPNTEAFF.

This sequence joins TRBV28 and TRBJ2-7, with TRBD2 identical over 13 bases. Germline values: CDR1 MDHEN, CDR2 SYDVKM. The CDR3 length is 12 residues. The junction had 5 bases not matched to a gene; V was cut back by 6 bases and J by 12 bases. The CDR3 bases are TGTGCCAGCAGCTGGACTAGCGGGAGATGGTACTTC. Translation gives CASSWTSGRWYF. Complete variable domain (other parts from reference TRBV28 and TRBJ2-7): DVKVTQSSRYLVKRTGEKVFLECVQDMDHENMFWYRQDPGLGLRLIYFSYDVKMKEKGDIPEGYSVSREKKERFSLILESASTNQTSMYLCASSWTSGRWYFGPGTRLTVT.

The rearrangement links TRBV4-1 to TRBJ2-7; 8 bases fit TRBD2. The CDR3 length is 16 residues. The V and J ends lost 0 bases and 2 bases, in that order; junction bases with no gene match: 6. CDR1 is MGHRA, CDR2 YSYEKL, per germline. The CDR3 coding sequence is TGCGCCAGCAGCCAAGATCTACTAGCGGTCGCCTACGAGCAGTACTTC. Translation: CASSQDLLAVAYEQYF.

This chain uses TRBV4-1 with TRBJ1-4, with 7 bases fitting TRBD1. In germline, CDR1 is MGHRA, CDR2 YSYEKL. This CDR3 region has 15 residues. Trimming removed 4 bases from V and 5 bases from J; junction bases left unmatched: 7. In nucleotides, the CDR3 is TGCGCCAGCAGCCTAGGGACAGCTAGAAATGAAAAACTGTTTTTT. Translation: CASSLGTARNEKLFF.

The chain is built from TRBV2 and TRBJ2-7, with 12 bases matching TRBD1. Trimming took 1 base from V and 7 from J; bases not matched to a gene: 5. Per the germline V gene, CDR1 is SNHLY and CDR2 is FYNNEI. There are 15 residues in the CDR3. CDR3 sequence reads: CASSEVGTGGGEQYF. CDR3 nucleotide sequence: TGTGCCAGCAGTGAAGTGGGGACAGGGGGCGGAGAGCAGTACTTC. The variable domain in full, completed from reference TRBV2 and TRBJ2-7, reads EPEVTQTPSHQVTQMGQEVILRCVPISNHLYFYWYRQILGQKVEFLVSFYNNEISEKSEIFDDQFSVERPDGSNFTLKIRSTKLEDSAMYFCASSEVGTGGGEQYFGPGTRLTVT.

The chain links TRBV30 to TRBJ2-3; 10 bases fit TRBD2. The junction had 4 bases not matched to a gene; V was cut back by 3 bases and J by 4 bases. This CDR3 comprises 14 residues. Per germline, CDR1 GTSNPN and CDR2 SVGIG (reference sequence). CDR3 in DNA: TGTGCCTGGAGAAAAGCGGGAGGGCCAGATACGCAGTATTTT. It codes for CAWRKAGGPDTQYF.

The V and J genes are TRBV5-1 and TRBJ1-5; possibly TRBD1 for D (5 bases). Germline loops: CDR1 SGHRS, CDR2 YFSETQ. V lost 4 bases to trimming and J lost 5 bases, with 13 bases between them. The CDR3 runs 14 residues. The DNA of the CDR3 is TGCGCCAGCAGCACAGGAACCGGGGATCAGCCCCAGCATTTT. Translated: CASSTGTGDQPQHF.

The chain couples TRBV5-8 to TRBJ2-7; 9 positions match TRBD1. Germline CDR1 reads SGHTS; CDR2 reads YDEGEE. V shed 4 bases and J 2 bases; nucleotides not matched to a gene: 7. CDR3 size: 15 residues. CDR3 nucleotides: TGTGCCAGCAGCCGATGGGACAGGGTGACCTACGAGCAGTACTTC. Translation gives CASSRWDRVTYEQYF.

In its sample, this clone was seen once. The chain couples TRBV4-3 to TRBJ2-1; 7 nucleotides agree with TRBD1. The CDR3 sequence is 14 residues long. Unmatched junction bases numbered 3, after V lost 3 bases and J lost 4 bases. Germline CDR1 is LGHNA and CDR2 is YSLEER. CDR3 DNA: TGCGCCAGCAGCCAGAGGGACAGATACAATGAGCAGTTCTTC. Translating gives CASSQRDRYNEQFF.

CDR3 protein: CASSSSTASTDTQYF. The CDR3 DNA reads as TGTGCCAGCAGCAGTTCGACAGCTAGCACAGATACGCAGTATTTT. The chain links TRBV9 to TRBJ2-3, with D maybe TRBD1 (5 bases). The CDR3 runs to 15 residues. V lost 4 bases, J lost 0 bases, and 12 bases lay in between. Germline V gene sequence: CDR1 SGDLS, CDR2 YYNGEE.

J is TRBJ2-7 and V is TRBV30, with a weak D call TRBD1 (5 bases). This CDR3 spans 12 amino acids. Germline loops: CDR1 GTSNPN, CDR2 SVGIG (reference sequence). V gave up 4 bases and J gave up 4 bases, with 11 bases separating them. In nucleotides, the CDR3 is TGTGCCTGGATGGACACCATTTACGAGCAGTACTTC. It yields the protein CAWMDTIYEQYF.

This clone was found a few times. The chain employs TRBV4-3 and TRBJ1-5; possibly TRBD1 for D (6 bases). The CDR3 runs to 16 residues. Germline values: CDR1 LGHNA, CDR2 YSLEER. V lost 4 bases and J 2 bases, leaving 15 bases between the germline ends. CDR3 sequence reads: CASSRTKQGGNQPQHF. The CDR3 DNA reads TGCGCCAGCAGCCGCACCAAACAGGGCGGCAATCAGCCCCAGCATTTT.

This chain's CDR3 is CASSIAGGLNYGYTF. The CDR3 bases are TGTGCCAGTAGTATAGCGGGAGGGTTGAACTATGGCTACACCTTC. This chain joins TRBV19 and TRBJ1-2; the D is unclear. V shed 1 base and J shed 2 bases, with 11 bases lying between them. The CDR3 length is 15 residues. CDR1 is LNHDA, CDR2 SQIVND, per germline (reference sequence).

The rearrangement links TRBV30 to TRBJ1-1, with 8 bases identical to TRBD1. The CDR3 length is 13 residues. Germline assignment: CDR1 GTSNPN and CDR2 SVGIG (reference sequence). V shed 5 bases and J 4 bases; nucleotides not matched to a gene: 6. CDR3 region: CAWVQGAFTEAFF. The CDR3 region has the DNA TGTGCCTGGGTTCAGGGGGCTTTCACTGAAGCTTTCTTT.